The rows below give T cell receptor beta chains drawn from one sample of a study of T cell responses to AZD1222 COVID-19 vaccine. Measured with immunoSEQ multiplex PCR; TCRdb has only the in-frame clones, and not every one. Among about 180,000 clones, around 90% were seen once, and the ten largest hold roughly 1.9%. The specimen comprised peripheral blood, sampled 28 days after the second AZD1222 dose. Source of these receptors: an adult who received the AZD1222 COVID-19 vaccine. Each CDR3 is given without its conserved first and last residue. Fields, in order: J gene, V gene, CDR3 protein.

TRBJ2-7	TRBV6-1	ASSDLYEQY
TRBJ1-1	TRBV28	ASSLFGVNTEAF
TRBJ2-6	TRBV6-5	ASRESSGANVLT
TRBJ2-6	TRBV11-3	ASSLEGLAGAGASGANVLT
TRBJ2-7	TRBV4-1	ASSQEGRAASYEQY
TRBJ1-6	TRBV7-8	ASSLSSGQGNSPLH
TRBJ1-2	TRBV6-5	ASRGQGLSYGYT
TRBJ2-7	TRBV12-2	ASRLASRGDAAYEQY
TRBJ1-4	TRBV7-6	ASRRGPATNEKLF
TRBJ1-4	TRBV28	ASSLSGTRRGEKLF
TRBJ2-1	TRBV6-5	ASSYVSGNEQF
TRBJ1-2	TRBV7-9	ASSLAHGRNYGYT
TRBJ2-7	TRBV5-1	ASSLSSYEQY
TRBJ2-7	TRBV19	ASSPGQTYEQY
TRBJ1-1	TRBV6-5	ASSHPLWDTEAF
TRBJ2-7	TRBV6-6	ASSHPGTIYEQY
TRBJ1-4	TRBV2	ASSDSTVNEKLF
TRBJ2-7	TRBV2	ASSSPRGTVYEQY
TRBJ1-4	TRBV19	ASQDRANEKLF
TRBJ2-7	TRBV15	ATSEGGIEQY
TRBJ2-2	TRBV5-4	ASSFDTTNTGELF
TRBJ2-7	TRBV9	ASSVESSGGPYEQY
TRBJ1-2	TRBV2	ASSDRGRDGYT
TRBJ1-2	TRBV28	ASSFRTGGDGYT
TRBJ2-3	TRBV2	ASNPGTLPDTQY
TRBJ2-2	TRBV10-3	AINPSGGPAVTGELF
TRBJ1-2	TRBV6-5	ASSYWQLYGYT
TRBJ1-5	TRBV7-2	ASTSTLDQPQH
TRBJ2-5	TRBV28	ASTDGHQETQY
TRBJ1-2	TRBV7-3	ASSEGQGYGYT
TRBJ2-5	TRBV19	ASRTITGNQETQY
TRBJ2-5	TRBV7-2	ASSLGAGAYQETQY
TRBJ1-2	TRBV6-5	ASRDLPYGYT
TRBJ2-1	TRBV10-1	ASSESGGNEQF
TRBJ2-1	TRBV9	ASQDSNNEQF
TRBJ1-5	TRBV5-4	ASSRWGSGQPQH
TRBJ1-2	TRBV27	ASSDSQGLGYGYT
TRBJ1-5	TRBV12-3/TRBV12-4	ASSPWEGGPQH
TRBJ2-7	TRBV7-2	ASSRDRGYYEQY
TRBJ2-5	TRBV7-9	ASSFWTGIQETQY
TRBJ2-6	TRBV27	ASSLSGQHSGANVLT
TRBJ2-5	TRBV4-1	ASSPPTGTETQY